This T cell receptor (beta chain) came from a study of blood T cell repertoires in COVID-19. Turning to the study itself: Italy, Spain and the United States were the sources of the convalescent and acute COVID-19 samples. PBMCs, B-cell-depleted T cells, or T cells provided the cDNA or gDNA that made up the material.

Original methodology: Reference gene primers were amplified, and this amplification served to estimate nucleated cell counts. Libraries were prepared by immunoSEQ multiplex PCR; TCRdb keeps only in-frame clonotypes and omits some of them. V and J calls and clone size are those listed in that table; D and trimming were worked out from the DNA. Of about 150,000 clones in the sample, 75% to 85% are singletons; the top ten hold over 10%. The CDR3 runs 15 residues. From germline, CDR1 is LNHDA and CDR2 SQIVND (reference sequence). With 3 bases removed from V and 5 bases from J, the gap between germline ends came to 17 bases.

This rearrangement joins TRBV19 to TRBJ2-7, with D uncertain. The TCR was taken from a man in his 60s with active or convalescent COVID-19. The sequencing input was peripheral blood. CDR3 in amino acids: CASSIFPPGIDEQYF. The CDR3 bases are TGTGCCAGTAGTATCTTCCCGCCAGGCATCGACGAGCAGTACTTC.